This record concerns one T cell receptor beta chain sequence. The record originates from a study of blood T cell repertoires in COVID-19. Study-wide context: Samples came from the United States, Italy and Spain, spanning acute and convalescent COVID-19.

Method: immunoSEQ multiplex PCR; TCRdb's copy keeps in-frame clones and lacks some. The sample has about 190,000 clones, about 81% seen once. During active infection, Seattle patients enrolled and were then monitored through disease. The CDR3 is made up of 15 amino acids. Germline-derived CDR1 and CDR2 are MDHEN and SYDVKM. With V trimmed by 3 bases and J by 6 bases, 4 bases remained unmatched. This TCR was sampled from a woman aged 55-69 years with COVID-19, enrolled during active disease. The sample was peripheral blood. J is TRBJ2-3 and V is TRBV28; 12 nucleotides agree with TRBD1. The CDR3 DNA reads TGTGCCAGCAGTTTTGGGACAGGGGGCGTCGATACGCAGTATTTT. It codes for CASSFGTGGVDTQYF.